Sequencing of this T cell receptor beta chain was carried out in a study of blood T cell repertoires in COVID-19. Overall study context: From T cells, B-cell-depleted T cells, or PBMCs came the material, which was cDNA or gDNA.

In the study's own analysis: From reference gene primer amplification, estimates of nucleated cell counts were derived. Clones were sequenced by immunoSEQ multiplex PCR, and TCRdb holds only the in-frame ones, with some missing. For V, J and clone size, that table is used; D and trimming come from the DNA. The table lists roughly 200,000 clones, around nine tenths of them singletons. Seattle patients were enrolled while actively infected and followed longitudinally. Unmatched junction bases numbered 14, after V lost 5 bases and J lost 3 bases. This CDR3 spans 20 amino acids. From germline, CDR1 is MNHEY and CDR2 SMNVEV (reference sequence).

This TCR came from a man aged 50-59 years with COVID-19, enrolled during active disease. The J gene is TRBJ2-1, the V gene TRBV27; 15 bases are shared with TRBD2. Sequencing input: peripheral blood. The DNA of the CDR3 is TGTGCCAGCAGTAACCATCTAGCCGGGACTAGCGGGGGGATCTACAATGAGCAGTTCTTC. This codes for CASSNHLAGTSGGIYNEQFF.